Sequencing of this T cell receptor (beta chain) was carried out in a study of T-cell reconstitution after alpha-beta-depleted transplantation in children. V lost 6 bases and J 8 bases, leaving 12 bases between the germline ends. Germline-derived CDR1 and CDR2 are MDHEN and SYDVKM. This CDR3 region has 12 residues. During its preparation, the TCRbeta library received unique molecular identifiers. Each CDR3 protein gets one entry after TCRdb re-called the PCR reads with MiXCR. The data hold 200,000 to 300,000 distinct CDR3 sequences, with approximately 12% observed a single time. As concerns this clonotype: With a much larger clone just one base away, this may be a read error.

The chain joins TRBV28 to TRBJ2-3; D may be TRBD2 (5 bases). This receptor was identified in a human donor who donated a stem cell graft to a child with acute lymphoblastic leukemia. The sample here was PBMCs from the stem cell graft donor, taken from the stem cell graft. This CDR3 is CASSQVGSTQYF. CDR3 coding DNA: TGTGCCAGCAGCCAAGTGGGGAGTACGCAGTATTTT.